This TCR beta chain comes out of a study of PD-1 blockade in classical Hodgkin lymphoma. In the study overall: Patients were administered nivolumab (3 mg/kg intravenously) every 2 weeks. General study findings and limits: It was reported that newly diagnosed patients had less baseline TCR diversity than healthy donors.

Data came from immunoSEQ multiplex PCR; TCRdb stores just in-frame clones and leaves some out. The data contain some 13,000 clones, approximately 86% of them singletons. Points on this clone: Its specificity is unknown.

Patients all relapsed after autologous stem cell transplantation, and there was variation in brentuximab vedotin exposure. Per germline, CDR1 LNHNV and CDR2 YYDKDF (reference sequence). V lost 3 bases and J 6 bases, leaving 12 bases between the germline ends. This CDR3 has 14 residues. The receptor was isolated from a human donor with classical Hodgkin lymphoma. The sequencing here drew on peripheral blood mononuclear cells (PBMCs), taken at baseline. This rearrangement joins TRBV15 to TRBJ1-5; D is ambiguous. CDR3 protein: CATSSGRGGQPQHF. The CDR3 bases are TGTGCCACCAGCAGCGGACGGGGTGGTCAGCCCCAGCATTTT. Supplemented by reference TRBV15 and TRBJ1-5, the full variable domain reads DAMVIQNPRYQVTQFGKPVTLSCSQTLNHNVMYWYQQKSSQAPKLLFHYYDKDFNNEADTPDNFQSRRPNTSFCFLDIRSPGLGDTAMYLCATSSGRGGQPQHFGDGTRLSIL.